This T cell receptor beta chain was retrieved from a study of T cell repertoires in cytomegalovirus infection (dated by TCRdb to between 2019 and 2020). Some background on the complete study: Recently identified HLA-C-restricted CMV epitopes, whose presentation resists viral immunomodulation, were targeted by peptide stimulations together with well-studied HLA-B-restricted epitopes. The HLA type of each donor mattered for the analysis, because public TCR beta signatures pointed to carriage of CMV infection along with the matching HLA type. The paper's findings and limits, for the study overall: Cumulative frequency of public TCR beta family members discriminated carriers of CMV infection plus the relevant HLA type in this cohort and an independent approximately 340-donor cohort. In the ex vivo response, HLA-C-restricted CMV-specific TCR beta clonotypes were dominant, and in two of eight donors the single most frequent clonotype came from this HLA-C-restricted group.

TCRdb records Illumina HiSeq 1500 as the sequencer. TCRdb trimmed the raw reads at Q25, called clones with MiXCR and kept productive beta chains. Identical CDR3 protein sequences are pooled into one entry, listed with their most common genes and DNA. Present in this sample are 830,000 or so distinct CDR3 sequences, 30% to 35% of which were seen just once. 9.5% to 15% of the sample comes from the top ten. The meaning of the sample's treatment or condition label: in vitro stimulation with specific CMV peptide epitopes to enrich CMV-specific T cells. For this clonotype: The antigen this receptor binds is unknown. A junction boundary mismatches the germline segment, possibly from a read error.

The CDR3 holds 15 amino acids from the cysteine to the phenylalanine. Left in the record is the CDR3 DNA by itself, 45 bases read in frame from the first base. CDR1 is given as SSHAT and CDR2 as FNYEAQ, both from the germline V gene (reference sequence). The sequences come from cultured CD8+ T cells from PBMCs, collected from culture after CMV antigen stimulation. The V and J segments used are TRBV7-7 and TRBJ1-6; TRBD1 matches 10 bases in the middle. The sequence derives from a human donor in good health (CMV status not recorded). Some clones in this sample may be carry-over from other donors' samples. For the CDR3, the sequence is CASSLKGQGFSPLHF. Here is the DNA: TGTGCTAGCAGCTTAAAGGGACAGGGGTTTTCACCCCTCCACTTT.